This T cell receptor beta chain was captured by sequencing in a study of OX40 agonist ivuxolimab in advanced cancers. Generated by immunoSEQ multiplex PCR, the TCRdb table keeps only in-frame clones and is missing some. The sample contains approximately 90,000 clones, around nine tenths of which appear only once. CDR1 and CDR2 from the germline V gene are LGHNA and YSLEER. V gave up 3 bases and J gave up 8 bases; unmatched junction bases: 11. This CDR3 region has 16 residues. This clone was observed once. This material consisted of CD4+ or CD8+ T cells sorted from blood, taken in a trial of the OX40 agonist ivuxolimab. The chain uses TRBV4-3 and TRBJ2-1; 9 bases are a match to TRBD2. The TCR was taken from an adult with an advanced solid tumor such as melanoma, head and neck, liver or kidney cancer. The CDR3 DNA sequence: TGCGCCAGCAGCCATGGACAGCGGGGGGAGGGCTATGAGCAGTTCTTC. Translated: CASSHGQRGEGYEQFF.